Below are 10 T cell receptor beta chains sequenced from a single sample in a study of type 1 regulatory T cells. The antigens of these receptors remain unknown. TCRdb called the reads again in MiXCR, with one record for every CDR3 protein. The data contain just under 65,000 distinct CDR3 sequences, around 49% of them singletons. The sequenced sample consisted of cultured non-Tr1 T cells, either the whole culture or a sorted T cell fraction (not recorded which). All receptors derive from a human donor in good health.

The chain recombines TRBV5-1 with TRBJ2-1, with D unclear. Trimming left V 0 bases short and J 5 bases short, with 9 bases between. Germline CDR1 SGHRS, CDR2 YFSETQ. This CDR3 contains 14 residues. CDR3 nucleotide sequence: TGCGCCAGCAGCTTGGGAGGTTACAACAATGAGCAGTTCTTC. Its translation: CASSLGGYNNEQFF.

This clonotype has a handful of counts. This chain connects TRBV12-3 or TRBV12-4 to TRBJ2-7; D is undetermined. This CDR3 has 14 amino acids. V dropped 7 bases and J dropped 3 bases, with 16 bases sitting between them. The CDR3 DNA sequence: TGTGCCAGCACCCTATCCGGTGGCTACTACGAGCAGTACTTC. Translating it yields CASTLSGGYYEQYF.

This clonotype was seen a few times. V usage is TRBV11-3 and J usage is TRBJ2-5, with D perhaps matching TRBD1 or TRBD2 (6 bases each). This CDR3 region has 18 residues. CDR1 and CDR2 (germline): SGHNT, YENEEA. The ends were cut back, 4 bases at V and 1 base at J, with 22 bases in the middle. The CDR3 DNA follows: TGTGCCAGCAGCTCCGCTTGGGGGCGGGGCGAAGTCCAAGAGACCCAGTACTTC. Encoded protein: CASSSAWGRGEVQETQYF.

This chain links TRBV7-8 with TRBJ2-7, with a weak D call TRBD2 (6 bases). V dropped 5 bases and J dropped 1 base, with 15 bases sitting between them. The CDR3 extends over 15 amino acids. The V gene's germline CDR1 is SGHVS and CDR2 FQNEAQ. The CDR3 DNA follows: TGTGCCAGCAGCCCCTTCGGGGGAGGTTCCTACGAGCAGTACTTC. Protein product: CASSPFGGGSYEQYF.

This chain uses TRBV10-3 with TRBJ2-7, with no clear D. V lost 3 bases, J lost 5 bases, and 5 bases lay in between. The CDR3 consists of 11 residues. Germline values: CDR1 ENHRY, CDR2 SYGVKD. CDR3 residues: CAISDLNEQYF. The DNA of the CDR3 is TGTGCCATCAGTGACCTCAACGAGCAGTACTTC.

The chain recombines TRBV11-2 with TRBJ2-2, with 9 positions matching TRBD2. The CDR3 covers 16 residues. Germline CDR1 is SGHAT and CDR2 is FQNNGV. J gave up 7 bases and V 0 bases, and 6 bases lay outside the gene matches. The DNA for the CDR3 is TGTGCCAGCAGCTTAGATCGGAGTAGCGGGGGCGGGGAGCTGTTTTTT. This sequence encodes CASSLDRSSGGGELFF.

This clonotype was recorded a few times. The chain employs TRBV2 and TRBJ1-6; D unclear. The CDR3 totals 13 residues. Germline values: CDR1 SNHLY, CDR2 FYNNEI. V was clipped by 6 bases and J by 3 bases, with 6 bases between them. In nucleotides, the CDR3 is TGTGCCAGCAGGGTCCGCTATAATTCACCCCTCCACTTT. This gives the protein CASRVRYNSPLHF.

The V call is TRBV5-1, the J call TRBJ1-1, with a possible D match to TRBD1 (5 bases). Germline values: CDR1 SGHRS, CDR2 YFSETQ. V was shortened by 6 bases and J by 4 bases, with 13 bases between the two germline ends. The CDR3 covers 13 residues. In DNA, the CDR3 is TGCGCCAGCAAGATAATGGGGGGCACTGAAGCTTTCTTT. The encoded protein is CASKIMGGTEAFF.

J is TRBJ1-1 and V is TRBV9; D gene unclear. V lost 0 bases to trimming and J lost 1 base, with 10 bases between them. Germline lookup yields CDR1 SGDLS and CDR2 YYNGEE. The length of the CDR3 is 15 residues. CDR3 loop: CASSVAGGRNTEAFF. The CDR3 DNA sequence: TGTGCCAGCAGCGTAGCTGGAGGTAGGAACACTGAAGCTTTCTTT.

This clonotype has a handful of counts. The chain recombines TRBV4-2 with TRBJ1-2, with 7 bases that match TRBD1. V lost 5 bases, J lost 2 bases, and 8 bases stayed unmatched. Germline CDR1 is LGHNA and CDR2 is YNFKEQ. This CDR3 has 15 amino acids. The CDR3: CASSLMGTENYGYTF. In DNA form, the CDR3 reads TGTGCCAGCAGCTTAATGGGGACAGAGAACTATGGCTACACCTTC.